This TCR beta chain was identified in a study of molecular identifiers for immune sequencing clone quantification. Study-level points and caveats: Highly expanded clone sizes could end up underestimated if a barcode were shared by identical TCR molecules.

It was from around 18,000 to 910,000 sorted cells, with 10%, 30% or 50% RNA, that naive CD8 libraries came. Naive CD8 T cells underwent sorting with the CD8+CD4-CCR7+CD45RA+ definition. V lost 5 bases to trimming and J lost 2 bases; unmatched junction nucleotides: 8. Germline lookup yields CDR1 SGHAT and CDR2 FQNNGV. The CDR3 extends over 17 amino acids. Comment on this clonotype: The antigen remains undetermined.

TCRdb reprocessed the PCR reads via MiXCR and lists one record per CDR3 protein. The sample lists 79,000 or so distinct CDR3 sequences; roughly 25% were seen once. The rearrangement uses TRBV11-2 and TRBJ2-6; 8 bases align to TRBD2. Sequenced material: naive CD8+ T cells from blood, with Jurkat cell RNA spiked in. Documented subset: FACS-sorted CD8+CD4-CCR7+CD45RA+ naive T cells. This clonotype was sampled from a human donor in good health. Some libraries in this study had Jurkat cell RNA spiked in. CDR3 protein: CASSQNGGAPGANVLTF. The CDR3 coding sequence is TGTGCCAGCAGCCAAAACGGGGGGGCCCCTGGGGCCAACGTCCTGACTTTC.